Each of the 2 T cell receptor beta chains below was sequenced from the same sample in a study of CD8 T cells in ankylosing spondylitis (TCRdb year 2017). The study at large found these results: A TCR beta motif of several highly homologous amino acid variants appeared characteristic of blood from ankylosing spondylitis patients.

The method behind the library was 5' RACE. Sequencing was carried out with an Illumina HiSeq 2500. Using fastp trimming at Q25 and MiXCR clonotype assembly, TCRdb reanalyzed the public sequencing data and kept in-frame beta chains. Identical CDR3 proteins give one entry, which carries the most common genes and DNA. The sample table holds around 390,000 distinct CDR3 sequences, of which around 20% were seen once. Of the sample, approximately 16% is held by the ten largest clones. No antigen has been identified for these receptors. Sequencing was carried out using blood, either unsorted or a sorted T cell fraction (not recorded which). The receptors here all came from a male donor with ankylosing spondylitis.

V gene TRBV3-1 combines with J gene TRBJ2-7; D not certain. CDR1 is LGHDT and CDR2 is YNNKEL in the germline V gene (reference sequence). The CDR3 loop spans 15 amino acids. The V and J ends lost 0 bases and 5 bases respectively, with 14 bases between them. CDR3 amino acids: CASSQDPVRRNEQYF. For the CDR3, the DNA is TGTGCCAGCAGCCAAGATCCCGTCAGGCGAAACGAGCAGTACTTC.

The chain recombines TRBV12-5 with TRBJ1-1; 9 bases line up with TRBD1. V lost 1 base and J lost 4; bases outside the gene matches: 1. The CDR3 sequence is 14 residues long. CDR1 and CDR2 (germline): LGHNT, FRNRAP. The CDR3 sequence: CASGLDRGLTEAFF. The CDR3 DNA reads as TGTGCTAGTGGTTTGGACAGGGGGCTCACTGAAGCTTTCTTT. Full variable domain (remainder filled in from reference TRBV12-5 and TRBJ1-1): DARVTQTPRHKVTEMGQEVTMRCQPILGHNTVFWYRQTMMQGLELLAYFRNRAPLDDSGMPKDRFSAEMPDATLATLKIQPSEPRDSAVYFCASGLDRGLTEAFFGQGTRLTVV.